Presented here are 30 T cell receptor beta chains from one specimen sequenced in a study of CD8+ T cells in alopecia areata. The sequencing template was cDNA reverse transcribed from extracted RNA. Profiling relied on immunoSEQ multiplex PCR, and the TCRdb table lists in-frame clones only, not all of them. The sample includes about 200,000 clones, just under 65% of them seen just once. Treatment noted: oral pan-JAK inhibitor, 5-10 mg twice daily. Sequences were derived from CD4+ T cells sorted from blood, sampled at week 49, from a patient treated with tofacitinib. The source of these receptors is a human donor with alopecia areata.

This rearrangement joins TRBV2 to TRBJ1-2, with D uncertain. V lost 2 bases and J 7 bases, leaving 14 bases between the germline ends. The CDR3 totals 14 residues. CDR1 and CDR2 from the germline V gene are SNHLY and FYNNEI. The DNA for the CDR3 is TGTGCCAGCAGTGAAACGGGGTCCCGGGGTGGCTACACCTTC. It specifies CASSETGSRGGYTF.

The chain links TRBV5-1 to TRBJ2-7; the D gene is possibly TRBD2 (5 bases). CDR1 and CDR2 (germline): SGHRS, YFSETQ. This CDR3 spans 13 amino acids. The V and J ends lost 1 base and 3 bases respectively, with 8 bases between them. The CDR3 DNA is TGCGCCAGCAGCTTGACCGGGGTCTACGAGCAGTACTTC. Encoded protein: CASSLTGVYEQYF.

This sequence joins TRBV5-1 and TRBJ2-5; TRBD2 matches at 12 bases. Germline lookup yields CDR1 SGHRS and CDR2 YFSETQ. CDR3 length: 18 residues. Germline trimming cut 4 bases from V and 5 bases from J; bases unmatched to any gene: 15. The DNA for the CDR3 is TGCGCCAGCAGCGACGGACTAGCGGGGCTATTGCTTCGGGAGACCCAGTACTTC. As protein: CASSDGLAGLLLRETQYF.

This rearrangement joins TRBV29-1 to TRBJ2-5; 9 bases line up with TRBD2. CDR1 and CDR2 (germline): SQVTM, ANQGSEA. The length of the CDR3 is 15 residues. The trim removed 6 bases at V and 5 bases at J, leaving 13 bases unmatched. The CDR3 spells CSVQEGTSSFETQYF. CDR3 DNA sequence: TGCAGCGTCCAGGAAGGGACTAGCTCTTTCGAGACCCAGTACTTC.

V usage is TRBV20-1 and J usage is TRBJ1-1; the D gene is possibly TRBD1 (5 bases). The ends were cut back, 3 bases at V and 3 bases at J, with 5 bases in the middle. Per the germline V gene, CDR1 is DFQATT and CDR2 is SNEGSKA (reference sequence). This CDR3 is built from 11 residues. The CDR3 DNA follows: TGCAGTGCTAGGACAGACACTGAAGCTTTCTTT. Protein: CSARTDTEAFF.

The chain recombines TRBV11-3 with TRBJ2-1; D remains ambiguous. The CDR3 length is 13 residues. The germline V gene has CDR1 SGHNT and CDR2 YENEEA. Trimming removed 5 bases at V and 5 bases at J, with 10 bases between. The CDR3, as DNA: TGTGCCAGCAGCCCAACGAGGCACAATGAGCAGTTCTTC. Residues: CASSPTRHNEQFF.

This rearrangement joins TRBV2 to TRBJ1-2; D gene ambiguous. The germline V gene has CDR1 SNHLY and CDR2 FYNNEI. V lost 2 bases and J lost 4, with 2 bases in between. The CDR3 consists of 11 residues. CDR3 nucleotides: TGTGCCAGCAGTGAAATCTATGGCTACACCTTC. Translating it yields CASSEIYGYTF.

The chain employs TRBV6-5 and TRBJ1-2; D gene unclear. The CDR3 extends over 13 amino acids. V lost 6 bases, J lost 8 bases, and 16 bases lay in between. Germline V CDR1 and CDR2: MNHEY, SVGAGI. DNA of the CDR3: TGTGCCAGCAGCGATACCGATTTATGGGGCTACACCTTC. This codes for CASSDTDLWGYTF.

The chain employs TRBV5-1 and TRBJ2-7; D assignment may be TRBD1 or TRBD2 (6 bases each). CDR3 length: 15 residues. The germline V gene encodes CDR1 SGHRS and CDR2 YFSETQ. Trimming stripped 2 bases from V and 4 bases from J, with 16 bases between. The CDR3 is CASSLRGHATYEQYF. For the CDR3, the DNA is TGCGCCAGCAGCTTACGGGGGCACGCCACTTACGAGCAGTACTTC. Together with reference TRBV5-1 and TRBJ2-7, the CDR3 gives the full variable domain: KAGVTQTPRYLIKTRGQQVTLSCSPISGHRSVSWYQQTPGQGLQFLFEYFSETQRNKGNFPGRFSGRQFSNSRSEMNVSTLELGDSALYLCASSLRGHATYEQYFGPGTRLTVT.

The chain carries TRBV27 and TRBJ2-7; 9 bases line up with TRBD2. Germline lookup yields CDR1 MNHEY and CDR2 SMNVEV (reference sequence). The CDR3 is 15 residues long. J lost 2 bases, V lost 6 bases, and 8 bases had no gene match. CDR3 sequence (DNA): TGTGCCAGCAGGCTACTAGCGGGCCCGACCTACGAGCAGTACTTC. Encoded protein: CASRLLAGPTYEQYF.

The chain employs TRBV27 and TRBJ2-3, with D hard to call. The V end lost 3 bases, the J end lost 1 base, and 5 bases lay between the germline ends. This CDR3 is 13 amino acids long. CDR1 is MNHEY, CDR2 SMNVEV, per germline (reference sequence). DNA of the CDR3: TGTGCCAGCAGTTTGGCGGGCACAGATACGCAGTATTTT. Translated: CASSLAGTDTQYF.

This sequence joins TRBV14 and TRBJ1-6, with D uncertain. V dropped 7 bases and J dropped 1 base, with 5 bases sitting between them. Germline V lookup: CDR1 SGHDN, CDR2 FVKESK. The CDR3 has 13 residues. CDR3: CASTGSYNSPLHF. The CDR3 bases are TGTGCCAGCACCGGATCCTATAATTCACCCCTCCACTTT.

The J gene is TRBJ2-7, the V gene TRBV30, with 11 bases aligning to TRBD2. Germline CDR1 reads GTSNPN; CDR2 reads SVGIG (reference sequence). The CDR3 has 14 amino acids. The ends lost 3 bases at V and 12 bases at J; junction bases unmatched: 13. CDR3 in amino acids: CAWSPGLADPAVYF. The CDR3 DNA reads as TGTGCCTGGAGCCCGGGACTAGCGGATCCCGCTGTGTACTTC.

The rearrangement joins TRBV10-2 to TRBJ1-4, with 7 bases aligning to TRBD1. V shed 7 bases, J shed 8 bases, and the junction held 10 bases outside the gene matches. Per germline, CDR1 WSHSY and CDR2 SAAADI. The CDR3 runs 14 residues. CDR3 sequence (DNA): TGCGCCAGCACCGACAGGGCATCAGGCGAAAAACTGTTTTTT. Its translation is CASTDRASGEKLFF.

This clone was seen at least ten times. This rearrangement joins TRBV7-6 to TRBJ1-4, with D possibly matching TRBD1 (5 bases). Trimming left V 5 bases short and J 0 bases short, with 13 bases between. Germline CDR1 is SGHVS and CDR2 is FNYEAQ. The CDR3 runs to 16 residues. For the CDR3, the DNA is TGTGCCAGCAGCCTAGAGAAAGGGGCAACTAATGAAAAACTGTTTTTT. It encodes CASSLEKGATNEKLFF.

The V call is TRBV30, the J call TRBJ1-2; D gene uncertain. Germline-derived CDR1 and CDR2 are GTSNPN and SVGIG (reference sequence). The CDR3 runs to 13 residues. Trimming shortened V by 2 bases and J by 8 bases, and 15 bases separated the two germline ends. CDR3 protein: CAWSRNTAGGYTF. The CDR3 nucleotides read TGTGCCTGGAGTCGAAACACGGCCGGGGGCTACACCTTC.

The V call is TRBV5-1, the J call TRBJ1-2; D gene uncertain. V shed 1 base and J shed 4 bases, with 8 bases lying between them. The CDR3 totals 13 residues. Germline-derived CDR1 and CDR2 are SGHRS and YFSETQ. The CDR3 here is CASSLTDGYGYTF. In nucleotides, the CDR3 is TGCGCCAGCAGCTTGACGGACGGCTATGGCTACACCTTC.

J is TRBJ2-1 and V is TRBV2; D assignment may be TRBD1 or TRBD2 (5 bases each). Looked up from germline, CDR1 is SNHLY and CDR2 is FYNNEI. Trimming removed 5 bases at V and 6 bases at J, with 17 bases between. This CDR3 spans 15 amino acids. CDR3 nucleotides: TGTGCCAGCAGTTCCGGGGCGAGTTATGCCAATGAGCAGTTCTTC. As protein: CASSSGASYANEQFF.

As DNA, the CDR3 is TGTGCCAGCAGTGATCCGGTGGGCCGCAACACAGATACGCAGTATTTT. Translation gives CASSDPVGRNTDTQYF. V is TRBV2 and J is TRBJ2-3; no reliable D call. From germline, CDR1 is SNHLY and CDR2 FYNNEI. V dropped 3 bases and J dropped 2 bases, with 15 bases sitting between them. The CDR3 runs 16 residues.

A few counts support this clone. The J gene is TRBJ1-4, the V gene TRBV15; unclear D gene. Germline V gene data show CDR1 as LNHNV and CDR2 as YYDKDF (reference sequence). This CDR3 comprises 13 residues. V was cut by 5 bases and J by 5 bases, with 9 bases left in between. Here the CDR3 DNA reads TGTGCCACCAGCGGCACGCCCAATGAAAAACTGTTTTTT. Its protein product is CATSGTPNEKLFF.

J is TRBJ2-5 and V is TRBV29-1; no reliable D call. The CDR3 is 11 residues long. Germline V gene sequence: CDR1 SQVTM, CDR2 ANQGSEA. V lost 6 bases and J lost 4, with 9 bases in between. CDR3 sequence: CSVRQVETQYF. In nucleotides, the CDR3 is TGCAGCGTGAGACAAGTAGAGACCCAGTACTTC. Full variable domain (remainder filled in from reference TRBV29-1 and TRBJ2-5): SAVISQKPSRDICQRGTSLTIQCQVDSQVTMMFWYRQQPGQSLTLIATANQGSEATYESGFVIDKFPISRPNLTFSTLTVSNMSPEDSSIYLCSVRQVETQYFGPGTRLLVL.

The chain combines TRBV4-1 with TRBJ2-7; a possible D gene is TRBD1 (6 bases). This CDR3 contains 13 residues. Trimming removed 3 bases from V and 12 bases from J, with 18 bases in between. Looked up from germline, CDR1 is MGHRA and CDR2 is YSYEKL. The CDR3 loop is CASSQTGTGRRYF. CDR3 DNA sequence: TGCGCCAGCAGCCAGACAGGCACTGGGCGCCGGTACTTC.

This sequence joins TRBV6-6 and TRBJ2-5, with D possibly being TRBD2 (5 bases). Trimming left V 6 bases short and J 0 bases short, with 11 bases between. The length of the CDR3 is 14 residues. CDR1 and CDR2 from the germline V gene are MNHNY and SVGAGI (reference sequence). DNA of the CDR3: TGTGCCAGCAGCCCCGGGATATACCAAGAGACCCAGTACTTC. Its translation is CASSPGIYQETQYF.

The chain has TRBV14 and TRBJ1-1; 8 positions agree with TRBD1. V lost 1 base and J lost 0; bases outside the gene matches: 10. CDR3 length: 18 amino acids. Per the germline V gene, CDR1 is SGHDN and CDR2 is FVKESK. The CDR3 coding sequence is TGTGCCAGCAGCCAAGCCCCAGGGGGCCGATTAGTGAACACTGAAGCTTTCTTT. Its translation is CASSQAPGGRLVNTEAFF.

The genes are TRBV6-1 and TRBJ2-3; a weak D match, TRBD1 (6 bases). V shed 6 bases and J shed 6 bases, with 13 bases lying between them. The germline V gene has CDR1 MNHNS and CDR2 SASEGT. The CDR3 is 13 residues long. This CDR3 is CASRQDRPDTQYF. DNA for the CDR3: TGTGCCAGCAGACAAGACAGGCCCGATACGCAGTATTTT.

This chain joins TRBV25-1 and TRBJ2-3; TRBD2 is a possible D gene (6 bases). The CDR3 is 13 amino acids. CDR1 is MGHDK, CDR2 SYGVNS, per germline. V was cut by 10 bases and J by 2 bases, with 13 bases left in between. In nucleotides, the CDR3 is TGTGCCACCCTGGGACTTCCCACAGATACGCAGTATTTT. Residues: CATLGLPTDTQYF.

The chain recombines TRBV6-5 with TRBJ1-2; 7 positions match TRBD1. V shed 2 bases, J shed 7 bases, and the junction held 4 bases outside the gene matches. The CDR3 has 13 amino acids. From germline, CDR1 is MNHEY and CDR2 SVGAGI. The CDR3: CASSYPDRAGYTF. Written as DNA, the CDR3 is TGTGCCAGCAGTTACCCTGACAGGGCTGGCTACACCTTC.

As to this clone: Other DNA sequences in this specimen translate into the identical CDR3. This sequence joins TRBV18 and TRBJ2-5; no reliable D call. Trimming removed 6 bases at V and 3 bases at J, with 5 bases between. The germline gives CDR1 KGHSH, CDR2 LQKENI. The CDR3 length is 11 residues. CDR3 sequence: CASSPKETQYF. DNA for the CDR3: TGTGCCAGCTCCCCCAAAGAGACCCAGTACTTC. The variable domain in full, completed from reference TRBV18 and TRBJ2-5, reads NAGVMQNPRHLVRRRGQEARLRCSPMKGHSHVYWYRQLPEEGLKFMVYLQKENIIDESGMPKERFSAEFPKEGPSILRIQQVVRGDSAAYFCASSPKETQYFGPGTRLLVL.

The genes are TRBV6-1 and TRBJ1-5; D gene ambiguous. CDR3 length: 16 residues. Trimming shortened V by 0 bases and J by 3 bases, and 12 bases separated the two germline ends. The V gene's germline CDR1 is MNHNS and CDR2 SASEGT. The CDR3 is CASSEALLTSNQPQHF. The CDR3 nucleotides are TGTGCCAGCAGTGAAGCGCTTCTAACCTCCAATCAGCCCCAGCATTTT.

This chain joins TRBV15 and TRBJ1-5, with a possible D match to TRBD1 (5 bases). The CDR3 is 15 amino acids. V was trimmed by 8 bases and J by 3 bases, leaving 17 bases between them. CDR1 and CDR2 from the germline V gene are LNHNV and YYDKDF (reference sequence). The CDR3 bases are TGTGCCACCTCGGAGGGGCAGACACTCAATCAGCCCCAGCATTTT. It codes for CATSEGQTLNQPQHF.